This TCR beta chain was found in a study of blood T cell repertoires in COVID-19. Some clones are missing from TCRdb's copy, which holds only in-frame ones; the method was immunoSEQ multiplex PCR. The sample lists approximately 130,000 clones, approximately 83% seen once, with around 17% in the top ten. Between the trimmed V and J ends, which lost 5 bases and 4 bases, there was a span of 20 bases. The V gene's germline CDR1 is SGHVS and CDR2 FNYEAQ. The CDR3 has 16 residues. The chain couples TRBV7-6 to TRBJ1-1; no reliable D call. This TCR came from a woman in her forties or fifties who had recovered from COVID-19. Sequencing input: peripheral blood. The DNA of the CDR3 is TGTGCCAGCAGCCAATCTGGGCGCGTCGGTAGCACTGAAGCTTTCTTT. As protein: CASSQSGRVGSTEAFF.